These 25 T cell receptor beta chains originate from one sample sequenced in a study of response to subunit inactivated influenza vaccine. TCRdb redid the calling of the RT-PCR reads with MiXCR, one entry per CDR3 protein. The sample includes 600,000 to 850,000 distinct CDR3 sequences, 14% of them seen just once. Specimen: PBMCs from blood, collected approximately 15 days before vaccination. The origin of the receptors is a man aged 50-60 years who received an inactivated influenza vaccine.

DNA for the CDR3: TGTGCCAGCAGCAACCTCCACTTCGCGAACACCGGGGAGCTGTTTTTT. Translating gives CASSNLHFANTGELFF. The gene calls are TRBV12-3 or TRBV12-4 and TRBJ2-2; no clear D. The germline V and J ends were trimmed by 6 bases and 0 bases, with 14 bases remaining between them. The CDR3 has 16 amino acids.

In this sample, this clonotype turned up a few times. The rearrangement links TRBV9 to TRBJ2-1; 8 bases map to TRBD2. CDR3 size: 15 residues. Germline CDR1 and CDR2: SGDLS and YYNGEE. Germline trimming cut 3 bases from V and 7 bases from J; bases unmatched to any gene: 9. CDR3 region: CASSGDERESNEQFF. The DNA for the CDR3 is TGTGCCAGCAGCGGGGACGAGCGGGAGAGTAATGAGCAGTTCTTC.

V and J are TRBV7-2 and TRBJ2-3; D remains unclear. The CDR3 is made up of 12 amino acids. Per the germline V gene, CDR1 is SGHTA and CDR2 is FQGNSA. Trimming stripped 5 bases from V and 11 bases from J, with 14 bases between. The CDR3: CASSHQTLEQYF. CDR3 nucleotides: TGTGCCAGCAGCCACCAAACATTGGAGCAGTATTTT.

This clonotype was counted many times. This chain joins TRBV7-9 and TRBJ2-5, with D unresolved. Germline V gene lookup returns CDR1 SEHNR and CDR2 FQNEAQ (reference sequence). V lost 2 bases and J lost 1, with 8 bases in between. The CDR3 has 14 amino acids. The CDR3 protein is CASSLLQSQETQYF. The CDR3, as DNA: TGTGCCAGCAGCTTATTACAGAGCCAAGAGACCCAGTACTTC.

This clonotype came up a few times. The V and J genes are TRBV28 and TRBJ2-5; the match to TRBD1 covers 7 bases. After removal of 3 bases from V and 1 base from J, the junction contained 5 bases not matched to a gene. CDR3 length: 15 residues. Germline V gene data show CDR1 as MDHEN and CDR2 as SYDVKM. CDR3 nucleotides: TGTGCCAGCAGTTTTCCGGACAGGTCCCAAGAGACCCAGTACTTC. This sequence encodes CASSFPDRSQETQYF.

This clonotype was observed a handful of times. This chain connects TRBV3-1 to TRBJ1-3; no clear D gene. V was pared by 0 bases and J by 5 bases, with 8 bases between. Germline CDR1 and CDR2: LGHDT and YNNKEL (reference sequence). The CDR3 runs 14 residues. The DNA of the CDR3 is TGTGCCAGCAGCCAAGAAGGCAATCGAAACACCATATATTTT. It translates to CASSQEGNRNTIYF.

This clonotype came up many times. This sequence joins TRBV11-3 and TRBJ2-2; 8 nucleotides match TRBD1. The V and J ends lost 4 bases and 0 bases, in that order; junction bases with no gene match: 7. The CDR3 extends over 17 amino acids. The germline V gene encodes CDR1 SGHNT and CDR2 YENEEA. The DNA of the CDR3 is TGTGCCAGCAGCTCCCACAAGACAGGGGCGAACACCGGGGAGCTGTTTTTT. This gives the protein CASSSHKTGANTGELFF.

This clonotype was observed a handful of times. The chain is built from TRBV12-3 or TRBV12-4 and TRBJ2-1; D perhaps matches TRBD2 (7 bases). Trimming took off 10 bases at V and 5 bases at J, with 21 bases between the two ends. The CDR3 runs to 15 residues. The CDR3 bases are TGTGCCACTTCACCTCGGGGGGCGGGTAACAATGAGCAGTTCTTC. Amino acid sequence: CATSPRGAGNNEQFF.

V is TRBV11-2 and J is TRBJ2-7; 14 bases match TRBD2. V gave up 4 bases and J gave up 3 bases; unmatched junction bases: 11. The V gene's germline CDR1 is SGHAT and CDR2 FQNNGV. This CDR3 has 18 residues. The CDR3 DNA reads as TGTGCCAGCAGCTCAGGACCGGGACTAGCGGGAGATTTCTACGAGCAGTACTTC. Translating it yields CASSSGPGLAGDFYEQYF.

This chain uses TRBV7-9 with TRBJ2-3, with D perhaps TRBD2 (7 bases). V lost 5 bases and J lost 4, with 16 bases in between. This CDR3 is 15 amino acids long. Germline lookup yields CDR1 SEHNR and CDR2 FQNEAQ (reference sequence). This CDR3 is CASSPSGGRADTQYF. The CDR3 coding sequence is TGTGCCAGCAGCCCATCGGGGGGCAGGGCAGATACGCAGTATTTT.

J is TRBJ1-1 and V is TRBV12-3 or TRBV12-4, with TRBD1 identical over 7 bases. J gave up 4 bases and V 5 bases, and 16 bases lay outside the gene matches. This CDR3 is 17 amino acids long. The CDR3 here is CASSRIHPGGRGTEAFF. Written as DNA, the CDR3 is TGTGCCAGCAGTCGAATCCACCCAGGGGGGCGAGGCACTGAAGCTTTCTTT.

The rearrangement links TRBV6-5 to TRBJ1-6; unclear D gene. V lost 3 bases and J 10 bases, leaving 13 bases between the germline ends. In germline, CDR1 is MNHEY, CDR2 SVGAGI. The CDR3 consists of 14 residues. CDR3 residues: CASSYSQIGSPLHF. CDR3 DNA sequence: TGTGCCAGCAGTTATTCACAGATTGGGTCACCCCTCCACTTT.

The rearrangement links TRBV11-2 to TRBJ2-5; D assignment may be TRBD1 or TRBD2 (5 bases each). Germline V lookup: CDR1 SGHAT, CDR2 FQNNGV. Trimming stripped 3 bases from V and 5 bases from J, with 10 bases between. The length of the CDR3 is 13 residues. DNA for the CDR3: TGTGCCAGCAGCTTGGGGGTAACGGAGACCCAGTACTTC. Translated: CASSLGVTETQYF.

The rearrangement links TRBV7-2 to TRBJ2-7, with TRBD1 as a possible D gene (5 bases). The germline V and J ends were trimmed by 1 base and 4 bases, with 14 bases remaining between them. Per the germline V gene, CDR1 is SGHTA and CDR2 is FQGNSA. The CDR3 has 15 amino acids. The CDR3 here is CASSLGWGAQYEQYF. Written as DNA, the CDR3 is TGTGCCAGCAGCTTAGGGTGGGGCGCGCAGTACGAGCAGTACTTC. The full variable domain, in which reference TRBV7-2 and TRBJ2-7 provide the parts outside the CDR3, is GAGVSQSPSNKVTEKGKDVELRCDPISGHTALYWYRQSLGQGLEFLIYFQGNSAPDKSGLPSDRFSAERTGGSVSTLTIQRTQQEDSAVYLCASSLGWGAQYEQYFGPGTRLTVT.

This rearrangement joins TRBV12-3 or TRBV12-4 to TRBJ2-7; D unclear. This CDR3 contains 15 residues. V was shortened by 4 bases and J by 5 bases, with 18 bases between the two germline ends. The DNA of the CDR3 is TGTGCCAGCAGTTCCCCCGGGTTGGGTAAGGACGAGCAGTACTTC. Translation: CASSSPGLGKDEQYF.

This clonotype was seen more than once but under ten times. The genes are TRBV6-2 or TRBV6-3 and TRBJ2-1; either TRBD1 or TRBD2 may fit D (5 bases each). The CDR3 spans 16 residues. Per germline, CDR1 MNHEY and CDR2 SVGEGT. The V end was cut by 5 bases, the J end by 8 bases, with 22 bases between. CDR3 nucleotides: TGTGCCAGCAGTGACGGGGCTCCCGACCTAGGCGATGAGCAGTTCTTC. Its translation: CASSDGAPDLGDEQFF.

The chain carries TRBV7-2 and TRBJ2-3, with TRBD2 as a possible D gene (5 bases). Per the germline V gene, CDR1 is SGHTA and CDR2 is FQGNSA. CDR3 size: 15 residues. Deletions cut 0 bases from V and 2 bases from J, with 9 bases between. The chain's CDR3 is CASSLARVYTDTQYF. The CDR3 DNA is TGTGCCAGCAGCTTAGCGAGGGTGTACACAGATACGCAGTATTTT.

V and J are TRBV18 and TRBJ2-2, with D unclear. The V gene lost 5 bases and the J gene lost 4 bases, with 14 bases spanning the gap. CDR1 and CDR2 from the germline V gene are KGHSH and LQKENI. The CDR3 covers 15 residues. In nucleotides, the CDR3 is TGTGCCAGCTCAACCGGATCGTCATCCACCGGGGAGCTGTTTTTT. Its protein product is CASSTGSSSTGELFF.

About this clonotype: Likely a read error: the CDR3 ends without its conserved phenylalanine or tryptophan. This sequence joins TRBV5-4 and TRBJ2-3, with 10 bases aligning to TRBD2. The ends lost 4 bases at V and 2 bases at J; junction bases unmatched: 7. The germline CDR1 and CDR2 sequences are SGHNT and YYREEE (reference sequence). CDR3 length: 16 residues. The CDR3 DNA is TGTGCCAGCAGCCTGAGGACTAGCGGACTCACAGATACGCAGTATTCT. As protein: CASSLRTSGLTDTQYS.

This clonotype came up a few times. V is TRBV11-2 and J is TRBJ2-1, with no clear D. The germline gives CDR1 SGHAT, CDR2 FQNNGV. Deletions cut 3 bases from V and 10 bases from J, with 37 bases between. The length of the CDR3 is 21 residues. CDR3 amino acids: CASSFRLYGVSRSVRFGEQFF. CDR3 DNA sequence: TGTGCCAGCAGCTTTCGGTTGTATGGGGTTTCCCGTTCGGTTCGGTTCGGAGAGCAGTTCTTC.

The chain has TRBV10-2 and TRBJ2-1; D could derive from TRBD1 or TRBD2 (5 bases each). V lost 4 bases and J lost 2, with 15 bases in between. The V gene's germline CDR1 is WSHSY and CDR2 SAAADI. The length of the CDR3 is 16 residues. The CDR3 region has the DNA TGCGCCAGCAGTGGAGGGGCAGGAGTTGCCTACAATGAGCAGTTCTTC. Encoded protein: CASSGGAGVAYNEQFF.

This clonotype has ten or more counts. The rearrangement joins TRBV28 to TRBJ2-1, with D perhaps matching TRBD2 (7 bases). This CDR3 comprises 16 residues. CDR1 and CDR2 from the germline V gene are MDHEN and SYDVKM. Between the trimmed V and J ends, which lost 7 bases and 7 bases, there was a span of 23 bases. The CDR3 nucleotides read TGTGCCAGCACCGCCGGGGGGCATGGGTTCTGGAATGAGCAGTTCTTC. This sequence encodes CASTAGGHGFWNEQFF.

This clonotype showed up just a few times. The chain couples TRBV4-3 to TRBJ2-7, with TRBD2 matching 10 bases. CDR1 LGHNA and CDR2 YSLEER come from the germline V gene. V lost 0 bases and J lost 1; bases outside the gene matches: 9. This CDR3 spans 18 amino acids. The CDR3 reads CASSQDPPSSGRSYEQYF. Written as DNA, the CDR3 is TGCGCCAGCAGCCAAGATCCCCCCTCTAGCGGGAGATCCTACGAGCAGTACTTC.

V gene TRBV6-2 or TRBV6-3 combines with J gene TRBJ2-3; a weak D match, TRBD1 (6 bases). Germline V gene lookup returns CDR1 MNHEY and CDR2 SVGEGT. The CDR3 spans 14 residues. V lost 8 bases and J lost 3, with 15 bases in between. In DNA, the CDR3 is TGTGCCAGCTGCCGGACAGTACTAACAGATACGCAGTATTTT. The encoded protein is CASCRTVLTDTQYF.

This clonotype has more than one count but fewer than ten. The rearrangement links TRBV28 to TRBJ2-7; 9 bases match TRBD2. The germline gives CDR1 MDHEN, CDR2 SYDVKM. The junction had 3 bases not matched to a gene; V was cut back by 7 bases and J by 2 bases. The CDR3 is made up of 13 amino acids. Written as DNA, the CDR3 is TGTGCCAGCATGTTAGCGGGGGCCTACGAGCAGTACTTC. Translation: CASMLAGAYEQYF.